One sample yielded the 9 T cell receptor beta chains listed below, sequenced in a study of T cell responses to AZD1222 COVID-19 vaccine. TCRdb's table, derived via immunoSEQ multiplex PCR, lists solely in-frame clones and lacks some. The profile shows about 140,000 clones, about 90% of them singletons. The sequences come from peripheral blood, collected on day 0 of AZD1222 vaccination. All receptors come from an adult in good health.

This clone was counted between two and nine times. This chain joins TRBV5-4 and TRBJ1-1; no clear D. The CDR3 length is 16 residues. The V end lost 4 bases, the J end lost 0 bases, and 16 bases lay between the germline ends. Germline V gives CDR1 SGHNT, CDR2 YYREEE (reference sequence). CDR3 sequence reads: CASSLPNLGLNTEAFF. CDR3 nucleotides: TGTGCCAGCAGCCTTCCCAATCTAGGCCTGAACACTGAAGCTTTCTTT. The whole variable domain, remainder taken from reference TRBV5-4 and TRBJ1-1, is ETGVTQSPTHLIKTRGQQVTLRCSSQSGHNTVSWYQQALGQGPQFIFQYYREEENGRGNFPPRFSGLQFPNYSSELNVNALELDDSALYLCASSLPNLGLNTEAFFGQGTRLTVV.

The CDR3 DNA sequence: TGCGCCAGCAGCCGATGGGGGACAGCTAATGAAAAACTGTTTTTT. Translated, it gives CASSRWGTANEKLFF. This chain uses TRBV4-1 with TRBJ1-4, with TRBD1 matching over 7 bases. Germline-derived CDR1 and CDR2 are MGHRA and YSYEKL. This CDR3 region has 15 residues. Germline trimming cut 4 bases from V and 3 bases from J; bases unmatched to any gene: 5.

V usage is TRBV6-2 or TRBV6-3 and J usage is TRBJ1-6; D is perhaps TRBD1 (6 bases). V lost 5 bases, J lost 10 bases, and 12 bases lay in between. Looked up from germline, CDR1 is MNHEY and CDR2 is SVGEGT. The CDR3 runs 13 residues. The CDR3 DNA reads TGTGCCAGCAGTGACACAGGGAGATCACCCCTCCACTTT. Its protein is CASSDTGRSPLHF.

The V call is TRBV6-5, the J call TRBJ2-7, with TRBD1 identical over 7 bases. This CDR3 comprises 13 residues. V lost 6 bases, J lost 2 bases, and 4 bases stayed unmatched. Germline V gives CDR1 MNHEY, CDR2 SVGAGI. The CDR3 nucleotides read TGTGCCAGCAGAGACAGGGCGACCTACGAGCAGTACTTC. Its protein is CASRDRATYEQYF.

This clone was seen a single time. This chain connects TRBV6-5 to TRBJ2-2; D is uncertain. Trimming took off 6 bases at V and 4 bases at J, with 15 bases between the two ends. The CDR3 runs 15 residues. Per the germline V gene, CDR1 is MNHEY and CDR2 is SVGAGI. As DNA, the CDR3 is TGTGCCAGCAGGCTTACCAGTTCGGGCACCGGGGAGCTGTTTTTT. This sequence encodes CASRLTSSGTGELFF.

This clone has just one count. This sequence joins TRBV21-1 and TRBJ1-2. TRBV21-1 is a pseudogene segment. The CDR3 is made up of 10 amino acids. The CDR3 DNA reads TGTGCCAGCAGCAAACCTAGGACCCACTTC. This sequence encodes CASSKPRTHF.

This chain links TRBV2 with TRBJ2-7; D ambiguous. The V end was cut by 1 base, the J end by 0 bases, with 10 bases between. Germline values: CDR1 SNHLY, CDR2 FYNNEI. The CDR3 runs 15 residues. CDR3 region: CASSEDVTYSYEQYF. In DNA form, the CDR3 reads TGTGCCAGCAGTGAAGATGTGACGTACTCCTACGAGCAGTACTTC.

Comments on this clone: Other DNA sequences from this sample encode an identical CDR3 as well. The CDR3 sequence: CASSLANYGYTF. CDR3 nucleotides: TGCGCCAGCAGCTTAGCTAACTATGGCTACACCTTC. The chain recombines TRBV5-1 with TRBJ1-2; no definite D call. The germline V gene has CDR1 SGHRS and CDR2 YFSETQ. V was pared by 2 bases and J by 0 bases, with 2 bases between. The CDR3 loop spans 12 amino acids. Based on the CDR3 plus reference TRBV5-1 and TRBJ1-2, the full variable domain is KAGVTQTPRYLIKTRGQQVTLSCSPISGHRSVSWYQQTPGQGLQFLFEYFSETQRNKGNFPGRFSGRQFSNSRSEMNVSTLELGDSALYLCASSLANYGYTFGSGTRLTVV.

The chain employs TRBV27 and TRBJ2-5; D is possibly TRBD1 (6 bases). V was clipped by 6 bases and J by 5 bases, with 19 bases between them. CDR1 MNHEY and CDR2 SMNVEV come from the germline V gene (reference sequence). CDR3 size: 15 residues. CDR3 loop: CASSPLTGPKETQYF. CDR3 nucleotide sequence: TGTGCCAGCAGCCCCCTGACAGGTCCCAAGGAGACCCAGTACTTC.